Each of the 31 T cell receptor beta chains below was sequenced from the same sample in a study of blood T cell repertoires in COVID-19. Sequenced by immunoSEQ multiplex PCR; TCRdb stores in-frame clones only, minus some. The table includes about 200,000 clones, roughly nine tenths detected once. Specimen: peripheral blood. These receptors all stem from a man between 60 and 70 years old who had recovered from COVID-19.

This clone was detected only a few times. The chain has TRBV28 and TRBJ2-2; a weak D match, TRBD2 (5 bases). V lost 8 bases, J lost 3 bases, and 13 bases lay in between. Germline V gene sequence: CDR1 MDHEN, CDR2 SYDVKM. The CDR3 loop spans 14 amino acids. The CDR3 nucleotides are TGTGCCAGCCGGGCGAGCGGCTACACCGGGGAGCTGTTTTTT. Translated: CASRASGYTGELFF.

V usage is TRBV11-2 and J usage is TRBJ2-3; D remains ambiguous. Trimming removed 4 bases from V and 0 bases from J, with 14 bases in between. Germline lookup yields CDR1 SGHAT and CDR2 FQNNGV. This CDR3 comprises 16 residues. CDR3 sequence: CASSSYYSSSTDTQYF. The CDR3, as DNA: TGTGCCAGCAGCTCCTACTATTCTTCTAGCACAGATACGCAGTATTTT.

V usage is TRBV5-1 and J usage is TRBJ2-2, with D perhaps TRBD1 (6 bases). The CDR3 covers 15 residues. CDR1 is SGHRS and CDR2 is YFSETQ in the germline V gene. The V end lost 1 base, the J end lost 7 bases, and 14 bases lay between the germline ends. The chain's CDR3 is CASSLYDRNSGELFF. The DNA for the CDR3 is TGCGCCAGCAGCTTGTACGACAGGAATAGCGGGGAGCTGTTTTTT.

V gene TRBV7-2 combines with J gene TRBJ2-1; 9 nucleotides line up with TRBD1. J was trimmed by 4 bases and V by 5 bases; bases with no gene match: 6. Germline lookup yields CDR1 SGHTA and CDR2 FQGNSA. CDR3 length equals 15 residues. CDR3 DNA: TGTGCCAGCAGCAGAGGGACAGGGACATACAATGAGCAGTTCTTC. This gives the protein CASSRGTGTYNEQFF.

This clone was found once. V is TRBV25-1 and J is TRBJ1-4; unclear D gene. The V end lost 6 bases, the J end lost 0 bases, and 11 bases lay between the germline ends. This CDR3 comprises 15 residues. CDR1 and CDR2 (germline): MGHDK, SYGVNS. The CDR3 here is CASSPGRATNEKLFF. CDR3 sequence (DNA): TGTGCCAGCAGCCCCGGGCGGGCAACTAATGAAAAACTGTTTTTT.

This clone has a single count. The V gene is TRBV11-3, the J gene TRBJ2-1, with TRBD2 matching over 13 bases. Unmatched junction bases numbered 11, after V lost 6 bases and J lost 6 bases. This CDR3 has 17 amino acids. CDR1 and CDR2 (germline): SGHNT, YENEEA. CDR3: CASSKGLAGDPRNEQFF. For the CDR3, the DNA is TGTGCCAGCAGTAAAGGACTAGCGGGAGACCCTCGCAATGAGCAGTTCTTC.

The chain links TRBV6-5 to TRBJ2-7; 12 nucleotides align to TRBD2. Germline V CDR1 and CDR2: MNHEY, SVGAGI. The CDR3 length is 16 residues. Losses at the gene ends were 2 bases for V and 5 bases for J; bases not matched to a gene: 7. The CDR3 spells CASSYLGLAGINEQYF. CDR3 nucleotides: TGTGCCAGCAGTTACCTTGGACTAGCGGGAATCAACGAGCAGTACTTC.

The V gene is TRBV30, the J gene TRBJ2-1; 8 bases align to TRBD2. The CDR3 is 14 amino acids. With 0 bases clipped from V and 10 bases from J, the junction kept 8 bases outside the gene matches. The germline gives CDR1 GTSNPN, CDR2 SVGIG (reference sequence). CDR3 residues: CAWSVPREGWEQFF. Written as DNA, the CDR3 is TGTGCCTGGAGTGTACCCCGGGAGGGATGGGAGCAGTTCTTC.

This clone was observed many times. The V and J genes are TRBV11-2 and TRBJ2-1; 8 nucleotides align to TRBD2. Germline CDR1 and CDR2: SGHAT and FQNNGV. Germline trimming cut 4 bases from V and 16 bases from J; bases unmatched to any gene: 12. This CDR3 spans 13 amino acids. CDR3 DNA: TGTGCCAGCAGCTCCTTGATCGGGACTAGTCTTTTCTTC. Translation: CASSSLIGTSLFF.

The rearrangement uses TRBV5-4 and TRBJ1-4; 9 bases are a match to TRBD1. The CDR3 sequence is 15 residues long. Germline V gene sequence: CDR1 SGHNT, CDR2 YYREEE (reference sequence). The trim removed 1 base at V and 6 bases at J, leaving 4 bases unmatched. CDR3 in amino acids: CASSLTQGADEKLFF. The DNA of the CDR3 is TGTGCCAGCAGCTTGACACAGGGGGCTGATGAAAAACTGTTTTTT. Combining the CDR3 with reference TRBV5-4 and TRBJ1-4 gives the whole variable domain ETGVTQSPTHLIKTRGQQVTLRCSSQSGHNTVSWYQQALGQGPQFIFQYYREEENGRGNFPPRFSGLQFPNYSSELNVNALELDDSALYLCASSLTQGADEKLFFGSGTQLSVL.

The chain couples TRBV18 to TRBJ2-5, with 11 positions matching TRBD2. The CDR3 has 18 amino acids. V was clipped by 4 bases and J by 1 base; unmatched bases: 11. Germline-derived CDR1 and CDR2 are KGHSH and LQKENI. CDR3 sequence reads: CASSLLLGTSGSQETQYF. As DNA, the CDR3 is TGTGCCAGCTCACTCTTACTAGGGACTAGCGGATCCCAAGAGACCCAGTACTTC. Supplemented by reference TRBV18 and TRBJ2-5, the full variable domain reads NAGVMQNPRHLVRRRGQEARLRCSPMKGHSHVYWYRQLPEEGLKFMVYLQKENIIDESGMPKERFSAEFPKEGPSILRIQQVVRGDSAAYFCASSLLLGTSGSQETQYFGPGTRLLVL.

DNA for the CDR3: TGTGCCAGCAGCTTTTGCGGGAGGACTTCCTACGAGCAGTACTTC. As protein: CASSFCGRTSYEQYF. J is TRBJ2-7 and V is TRBV7-3; 8 bases align to TRBD2. Germline trimming cut 3 bases from V and 1 base from J; bases unmatched to any gene: 5. The CDR3 has 15 residues. The germline CDR1 and CDR2 sequences are SGHTA and FQGTGA. Full variable domain (rest looked up from reference TRBV7-3 and TRBJ2-7): GAGVSQTPSNKVTEKGKYVELRCDPISGHTALYWYRQSLGQGPEFLIYFQGTGAADDSGLPNDRFFAVRPEGSVSTLKIQRTERGDSAVYLCASSFCGRTSYEQYFGPGTRLTVT.

The chain recombines TRBV7-2 with TRBJ2-1; TRBD2 agrees at 7 bases. The CDR3 extends over 17 amino acids. Germline V gene lookup returns CDR1 SGHTA and CDR2 FQGNSA. J gave up 6 bases and V 0 bases, and 11 bases lay outside the gene matches. CDR3 DNA: TGTGCCAGCAGCTTAGCGAGCTTGGGGGAGGGCCTCAATGAGCAGTTCTTC. Protein: CASSLASLGEGLNEQFF.

This chain links TRBV7-8 with TRBJ2-1, with TRBD2 matching 13 bases. Germline V gene sequence: CDR1 SGHVS, CDR2 FQNEAQ. The CDR3 has 19 residues. V was pared by 2 bases and J by 6 bases, with 13 bases of the junction left unmatched. This chain's CDR3 is CASSLRPMMGLAGINEQFF. The CDR3, as DNA: TGTGCCAGCAGCTTACGACCTATGATGGGACTAGCGGGGATCAATGAGCAGTTCTTC.

This chain joins TRBV2 and TRBJ2-1; TRBD2 matches 13 bases. V lost 5 bases, J lost 15 bases, and 7 bases stayed unmatched. This CDR3 has 13 amino acids. The germline gives CDR1 SNHLY, CDR2 FYNNEI. This CDR3 is CASSPGLAGVLFF. DNA for the CDR3: TGTGCCAGCAGTCCTGGACTAGCGGGAGTTCTGTTCTTC. The whole variable domain, filled in from reference TRBV2 and TRBJ2-1, reads EPEVTQTPSHQVTQMGQEVILRCVPISNHLYFYWYRQILGQKVEFLVSFYNNEISEKSEIFDDQFSVERPDGSNFTLKIRSTKLEDSAMYFCASSPGLAGVLFFGPGTRLTVL.

The chain couples TRBV3-1 (or the pseudogene TRBV3-2) to TRBJ2-3; 11 bases are shared with TRBD2. The CDR3 totals 16 residues. Germline V gene data show CDR1 as LGHDT and CDR2 as YNNKEL (reference sequence). J gave up 8 bases and V 4 bases, and 11 bases lay outside the gene matches. The CDR3 DNA is TGTGCCAGCAGCCCCCAAGGGACTAGCGGTCCCGGTACGCAGTATTTT. As protein: CASSPQGTSGPGTQYF.

The rearrangement joins TRBV6-5 to TRBJ1-5; D is perhaps TRBD1 (6 bases). Germline V gives CDR1 MNHEY, CDR2 SVGAGI. Trimming left V 5 bases short and J 6 bases short, with 14 bases between. The CDR3 runs 14 residues. DNA for the CDR3: TGTGCCAGCAGTCAATACAGGGTAGGTCAGCCCCAGCATTTT. The encoded protein is CASSQYRVGQPQHF.

The chain carries TRBV5-1 and TRBJ2-7; D unclear. The CDR3 has 13 amino acids. V was cut by 1 base and J by 6 bases, with 11 bases left in between. CDR1 is SGHRS and CDR2 is YFSETQ in the germline V gene. CDR3 loop: CASSLRQASEQYF. For the CDR3, the DNA is TGCGCCAGCAGCTTGCGTCAAGCATCCGAGCAGTACTTC.

The chain joins TRBV6-6 to TRBJ1-4; 7 positions agree with TRBD1. The CDR3 has 14 amino acids. Germline CDR1 reads MNHNY; CDR2 reads SVGAGI (reference sequence). The V segment lost 6 bases and the J segment 4 bases; nucleotides outside the gene matches: 5. The CDR3 DNA follows: TGTGCCAGCAGACCAGGACAGGTTAATGAAAAACTGTTTTTT. Amino acids: CASRPGQVNEKLFF.

This sequence joins TRBV27 and TRBJ2-7; 11 bases fit TRBD2. The V gene's germline CDR1 is MNHEY and CDR2 SMNVEV (reference sequence). This CDR3 comprises 16 residues. Germline trimming cut 8 bases from V and 2 bases from J; bases unmatched to any gene: 11. CDR3 loop: CASGKLAGVKTYEQYF. The CDR3 bases are TGTGCCAGCGGGAAACTAGCGGGAGTTAAAACCTACGAGCAGTACTTC.

The rearrangement uses TRBV19 and TRBJ1-2; weak D call: TRBD1 (6 bases). The V gene's germline CDR1 is LNHDA and CDR2 SQIVND (reference sequence). Trimming took off 4 bases at V and 4 bases at J, with 13 bases between the two ends. This CDR3 is built from 14 residues. The CDR3 DNA follows: TGTGCCAGTAGTAACAGGGAATATGGCTATGGCTACACCTTC. This sequence encodes CASSNREYGYGYTF.

CDR3 in DNA: TGTGCCAGCTCACCAGCGGGGAACACCGGGGAGCTGTTTTTT. It is translated as CASSPAGNTGELFF. The rearrangement joins TRBV18 to TRBJ2-2, with a tentative D call TRBD2 (5 bases). The CDR3 is 14 amino acids. The V gene's germline CDR1 is KGHSH and CDR2 LQKENI. The germline V and J ends were trimmed by 2 bases and 1 base, with 5 bases remaining between them.

The rearrangement joins TRBV15 to TRBJ2-7; D is unresolved. This CDR3 comprises 15 residues. Germline loops: CDR1 LNHNV, CDR2 YYDKDF (reference sequence). V lost 0 bases to trimming and J lost 1 base, with 10 bases between them. Here the CDR3 reads CATSRDAAISYEQYF. In DNA, the CDR3 is TGTGCCACCAGCAGAGATGCGGCTATTTCCTACGAGCAGTACTTC.

The rearrangement joins TRBV6-6 to TRBJ2-3, with TRBD1 matching 8 bases. With V trimmed by 6 bases and J by 0 bases, 8 bases remained unmatched. Per the germline V gene, CDR1 is MNHNY and CDR2 is SVGAGI (reference sequence). This CDR3 has 16 amino acids. The CDR3 loop reads CASSPKDRVSTDTQYF. In DNA, the CDR3 is TGTGCCAGCAGCCCAAAGGACAGGGTGAGCACAGATACGCAGTATTTT.

This chain connects TRBV5-1 to TRBJ2-7, with 8 positions matching TRBD1. The V gene's germline CDR1 is SGHRS and CDR2 YFSETQ. V was pared by 4 bases and J by 5 bases, with 8 bases of the junction left unmatched. The CDR3 loop spans 14 amino acids. The CDR3 loop reads CASSTGQGGNEQYF. As DNA, the CDR3 is TGCGCCAGCAGCACTGGACAGGGCGGAAACGAGCAGTACTTC. Full variable domain (outside the CDR3, taken from reference TRBV5-1 and TRBJ2-7): KAGVTQTPRYLIKTRGQQVTLSCSPISGHRSVSWYQQTPGQGLQFLFEYFSETQRNKGNFPGRFSGRQFSNSRSEMNVSTLELGDSALYLCASSTGQGGNEQYFGPGTRLTVT.

J is TRBJ1-2 and V is TRBV3-1 (or the pseudogene TRBV3-2); D is uncertain. The V gene lost 0 bases and the J gene lost 8 bases, with 13 bases spanning the gap. Germline V gene data show CDR1 as LGHDT and CDR2 as YNNKEL (reference sequence). The CDR3 totals 14 residues. As DNA, the CDR3 is TGTGCCAGCAGCCAAGATCGTCAGGTGAAGGGCTACACCTTC. Encoded protein: CASSQDRQVKGYTF.

The chain links TRBV5-1 to TRBJ1-2, with no clear D. The V and J ends lost 2 bases and 13 bases respectively, with 9 bases between them. Per germline, CDR1 SGHRS and CDR2 YFSETQ. This CDR3 is 10 amino acids long. The DNA for the CDR3 is TGCGCCAGCAGCTTATCCTCCTCCACCTTC. It translates to CASSLSSSTF.

V is TRBV11-3 and J is TRBJ2-7, with TRBD2 identical over 14 bases. The trim removed 5 bases at V and 4 bases at J, leaving 4 bases unmatched. The CDR3 sequence is 15 residues long. Germline CDR1 SGHNT, CDR2 YENEEA. CDR3 loop: CASSQGTSGSYEQYF. The CDR3 DNA reads as TGTGCCAGCAGCCAAGGGACTAGCGGGAGTTACGAGCAGTACTTC.

V usage is TRBV4-3 and J usage is TRBJ2-7; 13 bases match TRBD2. V lost 4 bases, J lost 2 bases, and 5 bases stayed unmatched. CDR3 length: 16 residues. Per the germline V gene, CDR1 is LGHNA and CDR2 is YSLEER. The DNA for the CDR3 is TGCGCCAGCAGCCTGAGACTAGCGGGAGGCCCCTACGAGCAGTACTTC. As protein: CASSLRLAGGPYEQYF.

This rearrangement joins TRBV6-6 to TRBJ2-7, with D possibly matching TRBD2 (6 bases). The V and J ends lost 2 bases and 0 bases respectively, with 11 bases between them. There are 15 residues in the CDR3. From germline, CDR1 is MNHNY and CDR2 SVGAGI (reference sequence). CDR3 bases: TGTGCCAGCAGTTACGGGGGGTTGGGCTCCTACGAGCAGTACTTC. This translates into CASSYGGLGSYEQYF.

The V gene is TRBV9, the J gene TRBJ1-3, with TRBD1 matching over 7 bases. CDR3 length: 15 residues. Trimming cost V 5 bases and J 0 bases; bases outside gene matches: 5. Germline V gene lookup returns CDR1 SGDLS and CDR2 YYNGEE. The CDR3 nucleotides read TGTGCCAGCAGAGGACCAGGGGGCTCTGGAAACACCATATATTTT. Translating gives CASRGPGGSGNTIYF.